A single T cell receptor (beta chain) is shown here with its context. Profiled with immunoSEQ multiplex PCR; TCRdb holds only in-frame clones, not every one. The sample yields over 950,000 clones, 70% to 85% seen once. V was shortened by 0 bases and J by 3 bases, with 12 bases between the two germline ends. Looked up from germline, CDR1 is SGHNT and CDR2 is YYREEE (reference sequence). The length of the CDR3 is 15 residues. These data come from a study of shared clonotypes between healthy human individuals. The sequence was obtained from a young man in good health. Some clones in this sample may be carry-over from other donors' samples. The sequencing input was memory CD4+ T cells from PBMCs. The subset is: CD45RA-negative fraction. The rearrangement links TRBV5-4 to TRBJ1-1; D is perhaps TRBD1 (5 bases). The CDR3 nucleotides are TGTGCCAGCAGCTTGGGGGCCCAGGGTGACACTGAAGCTTTCTTT. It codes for CASSLGAQGDTEAFF. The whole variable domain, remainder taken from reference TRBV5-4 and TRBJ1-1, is ETGVTQSPTHLIKTRGQQVTLRCSSQSGHNTVSWYQQALGQGPQFIFQYYREEENGRGNFPPRFSGLQFPNYSSELNVNALELDDSALYLCASSLGAQGDTEAFFGQGTRLTVV.